The clone carrying this T cell receptor beta chain was recorded a few times. This sample was taken from a study of cytomegalovirus exposure and HLA in healthy donors. 60 Vbeta and 13 Jbeta primers were used in PCR. Only in-frame clones appear in the TCRdb table, and some are missing; sequencing was by immunoSEQ multiplex PCR. The table lists 80,000 to 95,000 clones, roughly 76% of them singletons. CDR1 and CDR2 (germline): MNHEY, SVGAGI. With 11 bases removed from V and 6 bases from J, the gap between germline ends came to 20 bases. This CDR3 is 14 amino acids long. The sample consisted of PBMCs. The chain joins TRBV6-5 to TRBJ2-1; possible D gene TRBD2, 5 bases. This receptor was obtained from a woman aged 25 to 45 in good health and CMV-seronegative. Here the CDR3 reads CAGERGPRPNEQFF. The CDR3 nucleotides are TGTGCCGGGGAGCGCGGACCACGACCCAATGAGCAGTTCTTC.